This T cell receptor beta chain came from a study of beta chain features in type 1 diabetes. The authors reverse transcribed all of the isolated RNA, so sequencing captured expressed TCRB transcripts. There were 3 million to 4 million reads on average in the naive, central memory and regulatory T cell samples. Sequencing used immunoSEQ multiplex PCR; TCRdb keeps in-frame clones, though not all of them. This table has about 220,000 clones, about a tenth appearing once. With 1 base removed from V and 6 bases from J, the gap between germline ends came to 12 bases. CDR1 and CDR2 from the germline V gene are SEHNR and FQNEAQ (reference sequence). The CDR3 contains 14 residues. The sample holds a few counts of this clone.

This receptor was identified in a man aged 18 to 30 in good health. This sequence joins TRBV7-9 and TRBJ2-5; unclear D gene. Sequenced input: central memory CD4+ T cells from blood. CDR3 sequence reads: CASSLDPAVKTQYF. The DNA for the CDR3 is TGTGCCAGCAGCTTAGATCCGGCTGTGAAGACCCAGTACTTC.